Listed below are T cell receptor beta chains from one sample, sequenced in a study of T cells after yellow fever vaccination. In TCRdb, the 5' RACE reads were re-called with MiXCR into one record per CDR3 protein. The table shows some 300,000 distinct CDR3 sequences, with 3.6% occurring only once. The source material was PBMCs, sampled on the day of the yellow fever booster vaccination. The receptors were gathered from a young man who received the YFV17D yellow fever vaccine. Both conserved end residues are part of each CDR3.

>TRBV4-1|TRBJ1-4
CASSLHTPTNEKLFF
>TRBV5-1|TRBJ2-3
CASSPRTGTDTQYF
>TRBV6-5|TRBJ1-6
CASSYSVGRAPNSPLHF
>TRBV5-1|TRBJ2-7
CASRITSGPSEQYF
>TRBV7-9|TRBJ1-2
CASSLGRLRDSNYGYTF
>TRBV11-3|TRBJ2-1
CASSGGDSGGNNEQFF
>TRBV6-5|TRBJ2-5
CASSYGSGGAWETQYF
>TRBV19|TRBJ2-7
CATRIGYWPYEQYF
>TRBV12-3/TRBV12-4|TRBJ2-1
CASRRLAGRQGEQFF
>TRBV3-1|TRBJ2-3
CASSHRVTDTQYF
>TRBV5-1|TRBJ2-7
CASSLGPGQGYEQYF
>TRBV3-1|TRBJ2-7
CASSQPGTGAEQYF
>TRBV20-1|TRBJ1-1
CSARDAASNTEAFF
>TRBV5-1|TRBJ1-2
CASSQDSPNYGYTF
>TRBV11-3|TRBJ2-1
CASSGLEKGNEQFF
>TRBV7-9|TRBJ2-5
CASSRDAGQETQYF
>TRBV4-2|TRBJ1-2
CASSQDVAVTHNYGYTF
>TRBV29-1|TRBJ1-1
CSVGTGNTEAFF
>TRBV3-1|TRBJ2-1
CASSRITGTSGNEQFF
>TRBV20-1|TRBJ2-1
CSVSGEGLVGEQFF
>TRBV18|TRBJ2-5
CASSPPSREETQYF
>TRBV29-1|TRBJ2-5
CSVLTSGGRIKETQYF
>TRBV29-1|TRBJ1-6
CSVGADRNSPLHF
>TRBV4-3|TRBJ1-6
CASSQVVSGGNSPLHF
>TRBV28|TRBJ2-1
CAGHTPGQNNEQFF
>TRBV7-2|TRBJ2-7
CASSLASSSYEQYF
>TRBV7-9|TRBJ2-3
CASSPGTSGPFTDTQYF
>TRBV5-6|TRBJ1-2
CASRVRQGQNYGYTF
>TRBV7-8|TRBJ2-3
CASSLASGGPTDTQYF
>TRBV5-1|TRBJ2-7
CASSLELAGPYEQYF
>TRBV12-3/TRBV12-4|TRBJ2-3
CASSPRGQGGTDTQYF
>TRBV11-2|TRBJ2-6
CASSSPFGRGTTSGANVLTF
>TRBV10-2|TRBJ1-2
CASSESKVQGAVGYTF
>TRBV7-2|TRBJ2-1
CASTLWGGRDQFF
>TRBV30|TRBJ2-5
CAWTITGHFQETQYF
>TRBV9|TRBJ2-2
CASSERGLNTGELFF
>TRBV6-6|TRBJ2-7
CASSDRGVSYEQYF
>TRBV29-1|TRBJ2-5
CSGGPDSQETQYF
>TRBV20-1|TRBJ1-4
CSASNQDRGPNEKLFF
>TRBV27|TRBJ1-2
CASSHGALYGYTF
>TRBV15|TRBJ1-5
CATSRGGTDNQPQHF